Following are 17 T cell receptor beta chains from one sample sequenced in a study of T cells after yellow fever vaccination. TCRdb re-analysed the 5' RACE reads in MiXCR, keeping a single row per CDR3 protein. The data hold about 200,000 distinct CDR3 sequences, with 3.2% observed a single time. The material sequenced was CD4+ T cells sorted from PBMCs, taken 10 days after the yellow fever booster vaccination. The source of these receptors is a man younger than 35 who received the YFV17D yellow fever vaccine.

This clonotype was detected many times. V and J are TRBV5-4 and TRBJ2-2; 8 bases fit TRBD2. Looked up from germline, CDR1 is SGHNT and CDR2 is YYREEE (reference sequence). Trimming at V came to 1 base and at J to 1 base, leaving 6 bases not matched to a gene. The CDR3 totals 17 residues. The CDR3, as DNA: TGTGCCAGCAGCTTGCGCCGGCTAGCGGGGAACACCGGGGAGCTGTTTTTT. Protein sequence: CASSLRRLAGNTGELFF.

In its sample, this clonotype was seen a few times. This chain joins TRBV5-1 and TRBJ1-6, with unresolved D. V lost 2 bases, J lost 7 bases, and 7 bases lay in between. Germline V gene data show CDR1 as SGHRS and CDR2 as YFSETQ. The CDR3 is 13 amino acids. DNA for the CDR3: TGCGCCAGCAGCTTCGAAGGGAATTCACCCCTCCACTTT. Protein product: CASSFEGNSPLHF.

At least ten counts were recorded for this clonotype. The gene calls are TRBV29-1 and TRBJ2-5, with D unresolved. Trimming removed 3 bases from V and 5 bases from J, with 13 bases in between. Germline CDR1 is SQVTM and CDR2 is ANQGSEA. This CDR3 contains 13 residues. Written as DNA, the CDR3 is TGCAGCGTTGAGTTGACCCCCGGCGAGACCCAGTACTTC. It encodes CSVELTPGETQYF.

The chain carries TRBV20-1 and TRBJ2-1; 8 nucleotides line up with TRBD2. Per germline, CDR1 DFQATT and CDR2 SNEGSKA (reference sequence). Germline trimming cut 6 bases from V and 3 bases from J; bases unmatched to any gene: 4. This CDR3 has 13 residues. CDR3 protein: CSARGGSYNEQFF. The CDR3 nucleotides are TGCAGTGCACGGGGGGGCAGCTACAATGAGCAGTTCTTC.

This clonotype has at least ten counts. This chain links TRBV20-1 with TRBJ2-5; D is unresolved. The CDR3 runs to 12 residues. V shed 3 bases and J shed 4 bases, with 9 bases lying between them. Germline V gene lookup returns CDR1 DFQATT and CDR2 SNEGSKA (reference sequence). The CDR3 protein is CSASRPRETQYF. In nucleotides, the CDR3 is TGCAGTGCTAGCAGGCCAAGAGAGACCCAGTACTTC.

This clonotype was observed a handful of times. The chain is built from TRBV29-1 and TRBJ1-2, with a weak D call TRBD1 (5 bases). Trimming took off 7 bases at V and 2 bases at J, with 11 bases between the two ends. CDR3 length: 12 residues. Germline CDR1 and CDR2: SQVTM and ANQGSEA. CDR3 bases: TGCAGCGGGGGGATGGAGAACTATGGCTACACCTTC. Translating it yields CSGGMENYGYTF.

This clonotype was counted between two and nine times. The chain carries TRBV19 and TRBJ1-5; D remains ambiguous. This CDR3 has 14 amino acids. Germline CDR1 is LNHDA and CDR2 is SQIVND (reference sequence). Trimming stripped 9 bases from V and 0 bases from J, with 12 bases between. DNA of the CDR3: TGTGCCAGCGCGGATTGGAGTAGCAATCAGCCCCAGCATTTT. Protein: CASADWSSNQPQHF. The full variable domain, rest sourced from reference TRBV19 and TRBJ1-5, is DGGITQSPKYLFRKEGQNVTLSCEQNLNHDAMYWYRQDPGQGLRLIYYSQIVNDFQKGDIAEGYSVSREKKESFPLTVTSAQKNPTAFYLCASADWSSNQPQHFGDGTRLSIL.

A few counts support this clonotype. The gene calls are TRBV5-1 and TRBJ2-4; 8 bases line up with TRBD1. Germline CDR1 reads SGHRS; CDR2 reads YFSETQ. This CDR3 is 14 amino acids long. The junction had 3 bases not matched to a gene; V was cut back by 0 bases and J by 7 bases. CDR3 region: CASSLGTGTNIQYF. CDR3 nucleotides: TGCGCCAGCAGCTTGGGGACAGGGACGAACATTCAGTACTTC.

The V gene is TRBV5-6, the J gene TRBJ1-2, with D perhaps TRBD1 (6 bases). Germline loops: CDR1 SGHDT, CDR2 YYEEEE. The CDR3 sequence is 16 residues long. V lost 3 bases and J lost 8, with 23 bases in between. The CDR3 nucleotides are TGTGCCAGCAGCTCTTATCTATACTGGGGGCAATCCGGCTACACCTTC. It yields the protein CASSSYLYWGQSGYTF. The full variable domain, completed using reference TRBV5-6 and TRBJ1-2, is DAGVTQSPTHLIKTRGQQVTLRCSPKSGHDTVSWYQQALGQGPQFIFQYYEEEERQRGNFPDRFSGHQFPNYSSELNVNALLLGDSALYLCASSSYLYWGQSGYTFGSGTRLTVV.

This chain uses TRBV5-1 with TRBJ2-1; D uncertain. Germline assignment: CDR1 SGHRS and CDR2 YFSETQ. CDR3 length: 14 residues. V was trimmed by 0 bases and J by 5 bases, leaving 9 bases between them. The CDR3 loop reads CASSLAPPDNEQFF. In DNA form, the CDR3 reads TGCGCCAGCAGCTTGGCCCCACCGGACAATGAGCAGTTCTTC.

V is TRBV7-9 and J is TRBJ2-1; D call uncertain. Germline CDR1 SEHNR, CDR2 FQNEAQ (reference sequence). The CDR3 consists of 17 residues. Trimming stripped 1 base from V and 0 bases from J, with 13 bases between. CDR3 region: CASSLGVASSSYNEQFF. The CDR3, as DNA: TGTGCCAGCAGCTTAGGGGTGGCTTCAAGCTCCTACAATGAGCAGTTCTTC. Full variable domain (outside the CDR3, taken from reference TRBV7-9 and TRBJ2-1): DTGVSQNPRHKITKRGQNVTFRCDPISEHNRLYWYRQTLGQGPEFLTYFQNEAQLEKSRLLSDRFSAERPKGSFSTLEIQRTEQGDSAMYLCASSLGVASSSYNEQFFGPGTRLTVL.

The CDR3 spells CASSLNPGQGNSPLHF. CDR3 bases: TGCGCCAGCAGCCTCAATCCGGGACAGGGGAATTCACCCCTCCACTTT. J is TRBJ1-6 and V is TRBV4-3, with 10 bases identical to TRBD1. This CDR3 comprises 16 residues. Germline V gene lookup returns CDR1 LGHNA and CDR2 YSLEER. After removal of 4 bases from V and 7 bases from J, the junction contained 7 bases not matched to a gene.

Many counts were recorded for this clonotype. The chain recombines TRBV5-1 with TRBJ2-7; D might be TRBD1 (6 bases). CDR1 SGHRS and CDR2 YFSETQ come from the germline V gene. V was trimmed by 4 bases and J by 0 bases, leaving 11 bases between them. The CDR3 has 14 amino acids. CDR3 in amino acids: CASSGDTGSYEQYF. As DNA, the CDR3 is TGCGCCAGCAGCGGGGACACTGGCTCCTACGAGCAGTACTTC.

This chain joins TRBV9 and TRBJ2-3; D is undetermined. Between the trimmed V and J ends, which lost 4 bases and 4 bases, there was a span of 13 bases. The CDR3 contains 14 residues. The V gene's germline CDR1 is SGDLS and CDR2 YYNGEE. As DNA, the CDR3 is TGTGCCAGCAGCCCCTTAGTAGGTCCAGATACGCAGTATTTT. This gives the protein CASSPLVGPDTQYF.

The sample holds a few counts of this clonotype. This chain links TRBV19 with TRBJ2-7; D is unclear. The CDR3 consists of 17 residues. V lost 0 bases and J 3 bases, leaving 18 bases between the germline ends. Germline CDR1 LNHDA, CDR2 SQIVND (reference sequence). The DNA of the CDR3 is TGTGCCAGTAGTATAGATGAGACGCCAGGCGACATCTACGAGCAGTACGTC. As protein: CASSIDETPGDIYEQYV.

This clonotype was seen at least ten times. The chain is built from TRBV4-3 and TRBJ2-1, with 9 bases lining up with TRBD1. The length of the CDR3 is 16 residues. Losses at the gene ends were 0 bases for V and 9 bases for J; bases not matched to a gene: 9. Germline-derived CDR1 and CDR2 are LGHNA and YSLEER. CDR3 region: CASSQDPGQGWFEQFF. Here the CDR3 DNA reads TGCGCCAGCAGCCAAGATCCAGGACAGGGGTGGTTTGAGCAGTTCTTC.

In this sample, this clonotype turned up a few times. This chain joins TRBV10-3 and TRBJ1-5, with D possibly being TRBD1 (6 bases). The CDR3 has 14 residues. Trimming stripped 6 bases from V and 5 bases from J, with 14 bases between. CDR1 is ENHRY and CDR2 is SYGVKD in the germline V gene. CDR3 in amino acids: CAISDYAGDQPQHF. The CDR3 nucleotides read TGTGCCATCAGCGACTACGCAGGGGATCAGCCCCAGCATTTT.